This TCR beta chain was recorded in a study of T cells after yellow fever vaccination. In the study overall: SMART-Seq v4 Ultra Low Input prepared the low-cell-number fractions.

General study points: Bulk-population clonotypes that are abundant could appear as contaminants in FACS-sorted repertoires. The secondary response peaked faster, at day 5 versus 15, but was weaker. Reappearing after the booster were most of the clones from primary vaccination (roughly 96% CD4, 88% CD8).

About this clonotype itself: Its antigen remains unidentified.

MiXCR, run by TCRdb on the 5' RACE reads, gives a single entry per CDR3 protein. This table has about 550,000 distinct CDR3 sequences, 19% appearing once. V lost 0 bases and J 0 bases, leaving 8 bases between the germline ends. This CDR3 is built from 16 residues. Germline V gene data show CDR1 as MNHNS and CDR2 as SASEGT. The source was PBMCs, collected 15 days after the yellow fever booster vaccination. The TCR sequence derives from a man aged 25-45 years who received the YFV17D yellow fever vaccine. The gene calls are TRBV6-1 and TRBJ2-2; D remains unclear. In nucleotides, the CDR3 is TGTGCCAGCAGTGAAGCCATAGTACCGAACACCGGGGAGCTGTTTTTT. Encoded protein: CASSEAIVPNTGELFF.